The sequence of this T cell receptor (beta chain) was determined in a study of shared clonotypes between healthy human individuals. Under the authors' procedure: ImmunoSEQ junction-only sequences lacked quality scores, so their filtering differed. Sequencing used immunoSEQ multiplex PCR; TCRdb keeps in-frame clones, though not all of them. The D gene and trimming were derived from the DNA, and the V and J assignments and clone size from that table. This sample has around 320,000 clones, with 87% found just once. This TCR was sampled from a man between 18 and 29 years old in good health. Sample: memory CD8+ T cells sorted from blood. The sample's subset: CD45RO+ cells pooled with CCR7-negative TemRA cells.

CDR3 sequence (DNA): TGCGCCAGCAGCTTGTTCCGGGAGTCCTACAATGAGCAGTTCTTC. Its protein is CASSLFRESYNEQFF. The chain uses TRBV5-1 and TRBJ2-1, with TRBD2 as a possible D gene (6 bases). The germline V and J ends were trimmed by 1 base and 1 base, with 9 bases remaining between them. In germline, CDR1 is SGHRS, CDR2 YFSETQ. The CDR3 sequence is 15 residues long.